Below, 6 T cell receptor beta chains from the same sample are listed, as sequenced in a study of shared clonotypes between healthy human individuals (dated by TCRdb to 2019 to 2021). Receptors were amplified or captured by the immunoSEQ multiplex PCR assay. TCRdb's version of the immuneACCESS table is confined to in-frame rearrangements and falls short of the full clone set. An unresolved V gene accounts for under half of the shortfall where checked; the remainder is of unknown origin. This sample is represented by about 100,000 clones; around 65% of them were singletons. The ten largest clonotypes hold 24% of the sample. Specimen: memory CD8+ T cells sorted from blood. The sample's cell subset or site label, decoded: CD45RO+ cells pooled with CCR7-negative TemRA cells. The receptors come from a woman aged 30 to 39 in good health.

The chain couples TRBV2 to TRBJ1-1; no reliable D call. CDR3 size: 14 residues. Germline lookup yields CDR1 SNHLY and CDR2 FYNNEI. Between the trimmed V and J ends, which lost 6 bases and 4 bases, there was a span of 15 bases. CDR3 in amino acids: CASRRREGGTEAFF. The CDR3 nucleotides are TGTGCCAGCAGGAGGAGGGAGGGAGGCACTGAAGCTTTCTTT. The full variable domain, rest sourced from reference TRBV2 and TRBJ1-1, is EPEVTQTPSHQVTQMGQEVILRCVPISNHLYFYWYRQILGQKVEFLVSFYNNEISEKSEIFDDQFSVERPDGSNFTLKIRSTKLEDSAMYFCASRRREGGTEAFFGQGTRLTVV.

The chain carries TRBV14 and TRBJ2-2, with TRBD2 identical over 10 bases. The CDR3 covers 18 residues. Trimming took 0 bases from V and 1 from J; bases not matched to a gene: 5. CDR1 SGHDN and CDR2 FVKESK come from the germline V gene. CDR3 loop: CASSQDLAGVGNTGELFF. CDR3 nucleotide sequence: TGTGCCAGCAGCCAAGATCTAGCGGGAGTTGGGAACACCGGGGAGCTGTTTTTT. The full variable domain, with the rest looked up from reference TRBV14 and TRBJ2-2, is EAGVTQFPSHSVIEKGQTVTLRCDPISGHDNLYWYRRVMGKEIKFLLHFVKESKQDESGMPNNRFLAERTGGTYSTLKVQPAELEDSGVYFCASSQDLAGVGNTGELFFGEGSRLTVL.

V is TRBV4-2 and J is TRBJ2-7, with D uncertain. CDR1 and CDR2 (germline): LGHNA, YNFKEQ. The CDR3 covers 18 residues. The ends were cut back, 0 bases at V and 7 bases at J, with 25 bases in the middle. This CDR3 is CASSQEDSLVGSPSEQYF. The CDR3 DNA reads TGTGCCAGCAGCCAAGAGGATAGCCTGGTAGGTAGCCCGAGTGAGCAGTACTTC.

V and J are TRBV28 and TRBJ1-5; D unresolved. The CDR3 length is 18 residues. Per the germline V gene, CDR1 is MDHEN and CDR2 is SYDVKM. Trimming removed 5 bases from V and 0 bases from J, with 20 bases in between. CDR3 DNA: TGTGCCAGCAGTCCCTACTTGGACTGGAGGCATAGCAATCAGCCCCAGCATTTT. Its translation is CASSPYLDWRHSNQPQHF.

The genes are TRBV4-1 and TRBJ1-1; 8 bases are shared with TRBD1. CDR1 is MGHRA and CDR2 is YSYEKL in the germline V gene. V was clipped by 6 bases and J by 6 bases; unmatched bases: 12. CDR3 length: 15 amino acids. The CDR3 nucleotides read TGCGCCAGCAGTCCTACGACAGGGGAGTACTCTGAAGCTTTCTTT. Encoded protein: CASSPTTGEYSEAFF.

Regarding this clone: A junction boundary mismatches the germline segment, possibly from a read error. As DNA, the CDR3 is TGTGCCAACAGCGTACATAGCGGGCCTTCCTACGAGCAGTACTTC. It yields the protein CANSVHSGPSYEQYF. The rearrangement uses TRBV9 and TRBJ2-7; TRBD2 agrees at 7 bases. The germline V gene encodes CDR1 SGDLS and CDR2 YYNGEE. The CDR3 has 15 residues.